These 30 T cell receptor beta chains were all obtained from the same sample, sequenced in a study of T-cell reconstitution after alpha-beta-depleted transplantation in children. Unique molecular identifiers were used in preparing the TCRbeta library. Each CDR3 protein gets one entry after TCRdb re-called the PCR reads with MiXCR. The data contain about 470,000 distinct CDR3 sequences, over 40% of them singletons. The material sequenced was PBMCs, taken before TCRalphabeta/CD19-depleted stem cell transplant. These receptors all stem from a girl aged 2-10 years with aplastic anemia, due to receive a stem cell transplant.

This clonotype was detected many times. The J gene is TRBJ2-1, the V gene TRBV20-1; 10 nucleotides align to TRBD2. Germline V lookup: CDR1 DFQATT, CDR2 SNEGSKA (reference sequence). The CDR3 spans 15 residues. The J segment lost 4 bases and the V segment lost 6 bases, leaving 9 bases of the junction unmatched. The CDR3 DNA follows: TGCAGTGCGCCGCTTGGGACTAGCGCGTACAATGAGCAGTTCTTC. This gives the protein CSAPLGTSAYNEQFF.

The gene calls are TRBV7-8 and TRBJ2-3; D not certain. The germline V gene has CDR1 SGHVS and CDR2 FQNEAQ. The CDR3 contains 14 residues. Trimming took off 1 base at V and 4 bases at J, with 9 bases between the two ends. This CDR3 is CASSLGGDSDTQYF. CDR3 bases: TGTGCCAGCAGCTTAGGAGGTGATTCAGATACGCAGTATTTT.

The chain couples TRBV20-1 to TRBJ2-7; a weak D match, TRBD2 (6 bases). The CDR3 contains 16 residues. Trimming left V 0 bases short and J 6 bases short, with 21 bases between. CDR1 and CDR2 from the germline V gene are DFQATT and SNEGSKA (reference sequence). CDR3 region: CSARDWVRDSRTEQYF. As DNA, the CDR3 is TGCAGTGCTAGAGATTGGGTCCGGGACTCACGCACCGAGCAGTACTTC.

This clonotype occurred many times. This rearrangement joins TRBV7-2 to TRBJ2-3, with D maybe TRBD1 (5 bases). The CDR3 is 13 residues long. Germline CDR1 SGHTA, CDR2 FQGNSA. V was pared by 3 bases and J by 6 bases, with 10 bases between. The CDR3 region has the DNA TGTGCCAGCAGCTTCACAGGTTACGATACGCAGTATTTT. This gives the protein CASSFTGYDTQYF.

This clonotype was recorded many times. The chain combines TRBV7-2 with TRBJ2-7; a weak D match, TRBD1 (6 bases). Germline CDR1 is SGHTA and CDR2 is FQGNSA. The CDR3 has 14 amino acids. The ends were cut back, 0 bases at V and 7 bases at J, with 13 bases in the middle. CDR3 residues: CASSLAWQGREQYF. The CDR3 nucleotides are TGTGCCAGCAGCTTAGCGTGGCAGGGGCGGGAGCAGTACTTC.

This chain links TRBV15 with TRBJ2-3; 11 bases fit TRBD2. The CDR3 totals 17 residues. J was trimmed by 4 bases and V by 0 bases; bases with no gene match: 6. The germline gives CDR1 LNHNV, CDR2 YYDKDF (reference sequence). The CDR3 sequence: CATSRDTYSGRADTQYF. Written as DNA, the CDR3 is TGTGCCACCAGCAGAGATACGTATAGCGGGAGGGCAGATACGCAGTATTTT.

At least ten counts were recorded for this clonotype. The gene calls are TRBV5-1 and TRBJ2-3, with 14 bases lining up with TRBD2. This CDR3 has 19 amino acids. The ends lost 4 bases at V and 0 bases at J; junction bases unmatched: 10. The germline V gene has CDR1 SGHRS and CDR2 YFSETQ. The CDR3 loop is CASSREGTSGSRSTDTQYF. The CDR3 nucleotides are TGCGCCAGCAGCCGGGAGGGGACTAGCGGGAGTCGAAGCACAGATACGCAGTATTTT.

The chain links TRBV5-1 to TRBJ2-4; D may be TRBD1 or TRBD2 (5 bases each). Germline-derived CDR1 and CDR2 are SGHRS and YFSETQ. V was cut by 4 bases and J by 0 bases, with 14 bases left in between. The CDR3 is 16 residues long. CDR3 sequence (DNA): TGCGCCAGCAGCCCCGGGACGGCACTAGCCAAAAACATTCAGTACTTC. Translated: CASSPGTALAKNIQYF.

This clonotype appeared once. The gene calls are TRBV7-3 and TRBJ2-3; 10 bases map to TRBD2. After removal of 1 base from V and 4 bases from J, the junction contained 5 bases not matched to a gene. The CDR3 has 16 amino acids. Germline CDR1 SGHTA, CDR2 FQGTGA. In nucleotides, the CDR3 is TGTGCCAGCAGCTTAAGTCTAGCGGGAGTAGCAGATACGCAGTATTTT. This encodes CASSLSLAGVADTQYF.

This clonotype was picked up a small number of times. The rearrangement uses TRBV19 and TRBJ2-1; D is unresolved. The length of the CDR3 is 15 residues. CDR1 and CDR2 from the germline V gene are LNHDA and SQIVND (reference sequence). V was shortened by 6 bases and J by 7 bases, with 19 bases between the two germline ends. CDR3 DNA: TGTGCCAGTAGGGCTCGCAGCCTTTCCGGAAATGAGCAGTTCTTC. The encoded protein is CASRARSLSGNEQFF.

J is TRBJ1-2 and V is TRBV20-1; possible D gene TRBD1, 6 bases. Between the trimmed V and J ends, which lost 7 bases and 2 bases, there was a span of 11 bases. CDR3 length equals 12 residues. The germline CDR1 and CDR2 sequences are DFQATT and SNEGSKA (reference sequence). CDR3 loop: CSVDRQNYGYTF. The CDR3 region has the DNA TGCAGTGTTGACAGGCAAAACTATGGCTACACCTTC.

The rearrangement uses TRBV7-3 and TRBJ2-3; TRBD1 is a possible D gene (6 bases). The germline V and J ends were trimmed by 2 bases and 2 bases, with 17 bases remaining between them. The CDR3 length is 17 residues. Germline V gene data show CDR1 as SGHTA and CDR2 as FQGTGA. CDR3 protein: CASSLGGPDPLTDTQYF. The DNA for the CDR3 is TGTGCCAGCAGCTTAGGGGGCCCCGACCCGCTCACAGATACGCAGTATTTT.

The chain joins TRBV7-3 to TRBJ2-3; 10 bases match TRBD2. This CDR3 has 16 residues. V lost 0 bases to trimming and J lost 4 bases; unmatched junction nucleotides: 4. Germline CDR1 SGHTA, CDR2 FQGTGA. CDR3 amino acids: CASSLTPSGSADTQYF. In DNA, the CDR3 is TGTGCCAGCAGCTTAACCCCTAGCGGGAGCGCAGATACGCAGTATTTT.

This clonotype was seen more than once but under ten times. The chain has TRBV29-1 and TRBJ1-2, with 12 bases identical to TRBD1. Germline CDR1 is SQVTM and CDR2 is ANQGSEA. CDR3 length: 17 amino acids. V dropped 4 bases and J dropped 2; count of bases not matched to a gene: 11. The CDR3 DNA is TGCAGCGTTGTCCCCCAGAGTGGGACAGGGGGCAACTATGGCTACACCTTC. Translation gives CSVVPQSGTGGNYGYTF.

The V gene is TRBV6-6, the J gene TRBJ2-4; the D is unclear. Looked up from germline, CDR1 is MNHNY and CDR2 is SVGAGI (reference sequence). CDR3 size: 12 residues. V lost 7 bases and J lost 2, with 6 bases in between. DNA for the CDR3: TGTGCCAGCACCCAGACCAAAAACATTCAGTACTTC. Translated: CASTQTKNIQYF.

V gene TRBV7-9 combines with J gene TRBJ2-7; D is perhaps TRBD1 or TRBD2 (5 bases each). The V and J ends lost 5 bases and 7 bases respectively, with 24 bases between them. The CDR3 contains 16 residues. CDR1 and CDR2 from the germline V gene are SEHNR and FQNEAQ (reference sequence). CDR3: CASSPIGRGPSWEQYF. The CDR3 bases are TGTGCCAGCAGCCCTATAGGACGGGGCCCCTCTTGGGAGCAGTACTTC. Supplemented by reference TRBV7-9 and TRBJ2-7, the full variable domain reads DTGVSQNPRHKITKRGQNVTFRCDPISEHNRLYWYRQTLGQGPEFLTYFQNEAQLEKSRLLSDRFSAERPKGSFSTLEIQRTEQGDSAMYLCASSPIGRGPSWEQYFGPGTRLTVT.

This chain uses TRBV7-2 with TRBJ1-3; D unresolved. The CDR3 is 14 residues long. With 1 base removed from V and 6 bases from J, the gap between germline ends came to 10 bases. Germline V CDR1 and CDR2: SGHTA, FQGNSA. The CDR3 loop reads CASSLESLLNTIYF. DNA for the CDR3: TGTGCCAGCAGCTTAGAGTCCCTTTTAAACACCATATATTTT.

In this sample, this clonotype turned up a few times. This chain joins TRBV20-1 and TRBJ2-2; D may be TRBD1 or TRBD2 (5 bases each). The V and J ends lost 3 bases and 1 base respectively, with 15 bases between them. Germline CDR1 and CDR2: DFQATT and SNEGSKA (reference sequence). The CDR3 contains 16 residues. This CDR3 reads CSASPPGPMNTGELFF. CDR3 sequence (DNA): TGCAGTGCTAGTCCCCCGGGACCCATGAACACCGGGGAGCTGTTTTTT.

This clonotype occurred a few times. This chain connects TRBV28 to TRBJ2-7; 7 nucleotides align to TRBD2. The CDR3 is 14 amino acids. The ends lost 5 bases at V and 0 bases at J; junction bases unmatched: 4. Germline V gene sequence: CDR1 MDHEN, CDR2 SYDVKM. This chain's CDR3 is CASSTRTSSYEQYF. The CDR3, as DNA: TGTGCCAGCAGTACCCGGACTAGCTCCTACGAGCAGTACTTC.

V usage is TRBV4-1 and J usage is TRBJ2-7; 7 nucleotides match TRBD1. With V trimmed by 3 bases and J by 5 bases, 10 bases remained unmatched. The CDR3 is made up of 15 amino acids. CDR1 MGHRA and CDR2 YSYEKL come from the germline V gene. DNA of the CDR3: TGCGCCAGCAGCCACCCAGAGGGGGCTTCTAACGAGCAGTACTTC. It codes for CASSHPEGASNEQYF.

The gene calls are TRBV12-3 or TRBV12-4 and TRBJ2-7; D unresolved. Trimming left V 6 bases short and J 4 bases short, with 19 bases between. This CDR3 is built from 15 residues. CDR3 in DNA: TGTGCCAGCAGCCCCCGAGAGACACGACCTTACGAGCAGTACTTC. This encodes CASSPRETRPYEQYF.

The chain uses TRBV20-1 and TRBJ2-7; 8 nucleotides align to TRBD2. CDR3 length equals 12 residues. V was pared by 2 bases and J by 6 bases, with 3 bases of the junction left unmatched. CDR1 is DFQATT, CDR2 SNEGSKA, per germline (reference sequence). CDR3 sequence reads: CSARPGGGEQYF. The CDR3 bases are TGCAGTGCTAGACCGGGGGGGGGCGAGCAGTACTTC.

This clonotype has just a few counts. The chain couples TRBV5-1 to TRBJ2-1; 9 bases align to TRBD2. Per the germline V gene, CDR1 is SGHRS and CDR2 is YFSETQ. This CDR3 contains 14 residues. The ends lost 4 bases at V and 4 bases at J; junction bases unmatched: 3. In DNA, the CDR3 is TGCGCCAGCAGCCGACTAGCGGAGTACAATGAGCAGTTCTTC. Residues: CASSRLAEYNEQFF.

V gene TRBV10-3 combines with J gene TRBJ2-7; D is unresolved. The CDR3 extends over 14 amino acids. Germline loops: CDR1 ENHRY, CDR2 SYGVKD. V gave up 0 bases and J gave up 7 bases, with 13 bases separating them. Here the CDR3 reads CAISESEISEEQYF. In DNA form, the CDR3 reads TGTGCCATCAGTGAGTCGGAGATCTCCGAGGAGCAGTACTTC.

This sequence joins TRBV12-3 or TRBV12-4 and TRBJ2-1; TRBD2 aligns across 10 bases. CDR3 length: 15 residues. J lost 5 bases, V lost 2 bases, and 3 bases had no gene match. CDR3 region: CASSLLAGVHNEQFF. CDR3 nucleotides: TGTGCCAGCAGTTTACTAGCGGGAGTCCACAATGAGCAGTTCTTC.

This clonotype has just a few counts. A much larger clonotype is one base distant, so this may be a read error. V usage is TRBV20-1 and J usage is TRBJ1-5; D is perhaps TRBD1 (5 bases). V dropped 3 bases and J dropped 5 bases, with 8 bases sitting between them. The CDR3 covers 12 residues. CDR1 is DFQATT, CDR2 SNEGSKA, per germline (reference sequence). For the CDR3, the DNA is TGCAGTGCTAGTCTGGGGGATCAGCCCCAGCATTTT. Translated: CSASLGDQPQHF.

Only a few counts were recorded for this clonotype. The J gene is TRBJ2-1, the V gene TRBV7-2, with D perhaps TRBD1 (6 bases). V gave up 3 bases and J gave up 4 bases, with 10 bases separating them. The CDR3 length is 14 residues. Germline CDR1 is SGHTA and CDR2 is FQGNSA. CDR3 in DNA: TGTGCCAGCAGCTTCTACGACAGGTACAATGAGCAGTTCTTC. Its translation is CASSFYDRYNEQFF.

The chain employs TRBV20-1 and TRBJ2-1, with 9 bases fitting TRBD2. Germline assignment: CDR1 DFQATT and CDR2 SNEGSKA (reference sequence). CDR3 size: 18 residues. The V and J ends lost 0 bases and 0 bases, in that order; junction bases with no gene match: 9. CDR3 loop: CSAREMKRGARSYNEQFF. The CDR3 DNA follows: TGCAGTGCTAGAGAGATGAAGCGGGGGGCCCGCTCCTACAATGAGCAGTTCTTC.

This clonotype was counted only a few times. The chain recombines TRBV12-3 or TRBV12-4 with TRBJ1-3, with D possibly matching TRBD1 (6 bases). The CDR3 spans 13 residues. The germline V and J ends were trimmed by 10 bases and 6 bases, with 16 bases remaining between them. The DNA for the CDR3 is TGTGCCATTTCCCCCGGGACACAAAACACCATATATTTT. Translating gives CAISPGTQNTIYF.

This clonotype was seen a few times. The chain is built from TRBV2 and TRBJ2-2; 11 bases agree with TRBD2. CDR1 and CDR2 (germline): SNHLY, FYNNEI. The CDR3 consists of 17 residues. J lost 7 bases, V lost 4 bases, and 11 bases had no gene match. CDR3: CASSVRTTSGGGGELFF. The CDR3 bases are TGTGCCAGCAGTGTCCGGACAACTAGCGGGGGCGGCGGGGAGCTGTTTTTT.